The 9 T cell receptor beta chains listed next were all sequenced from one sample in a study of beta chain features in type 1 diabetes. Study-wide findings and caveats: There was a moderate but significant shortening of TCRB CDR3s in all four CD4+ subsets of Type 1 diabetes patients.

The authors reverse transcribed all of the isolated RNA, so sequencing captured expressed TCRB transcripts. Sequencing used immunoSEQ multiplex PCR; TCRdb keeps in-frame clones, though not all of them. The sample gives 500,000 to 850,000 clones, over 11% of which show up once; approximately 0.039% is in the top ten. These receptors are not linked to any known antigen. Sequencing was performed on naive CD4+ T cells from blood. The receptors derive from a man aged 18 to 30 with type 1 diabetes.

The chain uses TRBV5-5 and TRBJ2-1, with 14 bases that match TRBD2. The CDR3 covers 16 residues. The germline V gene has CDR1 SGHKS and CDR2 YYEKEE (reference sequence). J lost 3 bases, V lost 4 bases, and 3 bases had no gene match. CDR3 sequence: CASSRLAGGLYNEQFF. The CDR3 DNA reads as TGTGCCAGCAGCCGACTAGCGGGAGGGCTCTACAATGAGCAGTTCTTC.

This clone was picked up a small number of times. The chain employs TRBV19 and TRBJ2-7; 7 nucleotides line up with TRBD1. Germline loops: CDR1 LNHDA, CDR2 SQIVND (reference sequence). With V trimmed by 4 bases and J by 0 bases, 6 bases remained unmatched. The CDR3 contains 15 residues. The CDR3, as DNA: TGTGCCAGTAGTAATCCGGGACAGACCTCCTACGAGCAGTACTTC. This encodes CASSNPGQTSYEQYF.

CDR3 sequence: CASTPGGPPRGETQYF. In DNA, the CDR3 is TGTGCCAGCACTCCAGGGGGGCCCCCAAGGGGAGAGACCCAGTACTTC. The chain has TRBV27 and TRBJ2-5; the D gene is possibly TRBD1 (7 bases). V was clipped by 7 bases and J by 4 bases, with 22 bases between them. This CDR3 is built from 16 residues. In germline, CDR1 is MNHEY, CDR2 SMNVEV (reference sequence).

The chain combines TRBV6-6 with TRBJ2-3; possibly TRBD2 for D (5 bases). Germline-derived CDR1 and CDR2 are MNHNY and SVGAGI (reference sequence). With 6 bases removed from V and 2 bases from J, the gap between germline ends came to 12 bases. CDR3 size: 14 residues. CDR3 nucleotide sequence: TGTGCCAGCAGCGAAGGACTTCTCACAGATACGCAGTATTTT. Its translation: CASSEGLLTDTQYF.

The rearrangement uses TRBV9 and TRBJ2-1; D ambiguous. Trimming removed 0 bases at V and 8 bases at J, with 9 bases between. Germline assignment: CDR1 SGDLS and CDR2 YYNGEE. CDR3 size: 13 residues. The CDR3 bases are TGTGCCAGCAGCGTAGTCGGTCACCATGAGCAGTTCTTC. It is translated as CASSVVGHHEQFF.

This clone turned up a few times. The chain is built from TRBV27 and TRBJ2-7; TRBD1 agrees at 10 bases. The germline CDR1 and CDR2 sequences are MNHEY and SMNVEV (reference sequence). The CDR3 loop spans 15 amino acids. V lost 5 bases, J lost 2 bases, and 6 bases stayed unmatched. CDR3 in amino acids: CASSPWTGGTYEQYF. CDR3 in DNA: TGTGCCAGCAGTCCCTGGACAGGGGGGACCTACGAGCAGTACTTC.

The chain combines TRBV28 with TRBJ2-3, with a weak D call TRBD2 (6 bases). Germline values: CDR1 MDHEN, CDR2 SYDVKM. Trimming pared 7 bases from V and 6 bases from J, leaving 11 bases between. The CDR3 runs to 12 residues. CDR3 in DNA: TGTGCCAGCACTGGCGGGGCGGATACGCAGTATTTT. Its translation: CASTGGADTQYF.

This CDR3 reads CATSYRASNEQFF. The CDR3 DNA reads as TGTGCCACCAGCTACCGGGCCTCCAATGAGCAGTTCTTC. The genes are TRBV15 and TRBJ2-1; unclear D gene. This CDR3 has 13 amino acids. Germline CDR1 and CDR2: LNHNV and YYDKDF (reference sequence). Trimming cost V 5 bases and J 6 bases, with 11 bases left between them.

This clone was observed a handful of times. The J gene is TRBJ2-7, the V gene TRBV18; TRBD2 aligns across 8 bases. There are 15 residues in the CDR3. CDR1 and CDR2 (germline): KGHSH, LQKENI. V lost 3 bases and J lost 2; bases outside the gene matches: 6. CDR3 bases: TGTGCCAGCTCACCGCGAACTAGCGGCGCCTACGAGCAGTACTTC. This codes for CASSPRTSGAYEQYF.